This T cell receptor (beta chain) was identified in a study of T cell repertoires in aging, cancer and after chemotherapy. Study overall: Roughly 8.8 million TCR reads made up the full dataset.

Amplification of TCR beta used genomic DNA extracted from peripheral blood. Broader study findings: Median generation probability rose over the chemotherapy interval in each cancer cohort, suggesting rebound thymic output.

This clonotype was recorded a few times. Antigen unknown. Rearranged V-D-J TRB sequences were amplified with a mixed TRB-A/B primer pool. Using its own MiXCR run on the multiplex PCR reads, TCRdb lists one record per CDR3 protein. The sample yields approximately 3,000 distinct CDR3 sequences, under 40% seen once. This CDR3 region has 16 residues. Germline V gene data show CDR1 as KGHDR and CDR2 as SFDVKD. The germline V and J ends were trimmed by 4 bases and 1 base, with 14 bases remaining between them. The receptor's source is a human donor with a solid tumor. This chain links TRBV24-1 with TRBJ2-3, with D perhaps TRBD1 (6 bases). Sequencing was carried out using blood. CDR3 region: CATSDRRGGGTDTQYF. DNA for the CDR3: TGTGCCACCAGTGACCGGAGAGGGGGAGGCACAGATACGCAGTATTTT.